These 30 T cell receptor beta chains were sequenced from one sample in a study of early T cells in non-severe SARS-CoV-2 infection. One entry per CDR3 protein, called by TCRdb with MiXCR from the 5' RACE reads. The sample has about 47,000 distinct CDR3 sequences, approximately 9% seen once. This material consisted of whole blood, taken at baseline. These receptors came from an adult who was a healthcare worker with PCR-confirmed SARS-CoV-2 infection or an uninfected control (not recorded which).

Ten or more counts support this clonotype. The chain couples TRBV5-5 to TRBJ1-2; D gene unclear. This CDR3 has 12 amino acids. Between the trimmed V and J ends, which lost 1 base and 4 bases, there was a span of 5 bases. The V gene's germline CDR1 is SGHKS and CDR2 YYEKEE (reference sequence). CDR3 nucleotides: TGTGCCAGCAGCTTGAACAGCTATGGCTACACCTTC. Protein: CASSLNSYGYTF.

The gene calls are TRBV9 and TRBJ1-2; perhaps TRBD1 as D (5 bases). V lost 3 bases to trimming and J lost 4 bases, with 13 bases between them. The length of the CDR3 is 14 residues. Germline values: CDR1 SGDLS, CDR2 YYNGEE. The CDR3 region is CASSGGSNSYGYTF. Here the CDR3 DNA reads TGTGCCAGCAGCGGGGGGTCTAACTCCTATGGCTACACCTTC.

There are a few counts of this clonotype. This sequence joins TRBV5-1 and TRBJ2-5, with D possibly matching TRBD2 (6 bases). Looked up from germline, CDR1 is SGHRS and CDR2 is YFSETQ. The length of the CDR3 is 14 residues. Trimming cost V 4 bases and J 2 bases, with 12 bases left between them. CDR3 DNA: TGCGCCAGCAGCGGCGGGACCCTGCAAGAGACCCAGTACTTC. Protein product: CASSGGTLQETQYF.

This clonotype was picked up many times. V is TRBV20-1 and J is TRBJ2-7; TRBD1 aligns across 9 bases. V lost 1 base and J lost 3; bases outside the gene matches: 19. Looked up from germline, CDR1 is DFQATT and CDR2 is SNEGSKA (reference sequence). The CDR3 covers 19 residues. CDR3 residues: CSARVPHRSGDRVVYEQYF. The CDR3 DNA reads TGCAGTGCTAGAGTTCCTCACCGATCCGGGGACAGGGTGGTCTACGAGCAGTACTTC.

The V and J genes are TRBV10-3 and TRBJ2-1; 10 nucleotides line up with TRBD2. CDR1 and CDR2 from the germline V gene are ENHRY and SYGVKD. Trimming at V came to 7 bases and at J to 5 bases, leaving 8 bases not matched to a gene. The CDR3 is 15 amino acids. The CDR3 sequence is CAIKASGGSNNEQFF. The CDR3 bases are TGTGCCATCAAGGCTAGCGGGGGCTCAAACAATGAGCAGTTCTTC.

This chain connects TRBV5-5 to TRBJ2-2; D unclear. CDR1 is SGHKS, CDR2 YYEKEE, per germline (reference sequence). This CDR3 contains 13 residues. The V end was cut by 2 bases, the J end by 3 bases, with 5 bases between. The CDR3 sequence: CASSLTYTGELFF. As DNA, the CDR3 is TGTGCCAGCAGCTTAACTTACACCGGGGAGCTGTTTTTT.

This clonotype turned up a few times. The V call is TRBV11-2, the J call TRBJ2-2; D might be TRBD1 (5 bases). The CDR3 is 14 residues long. V gave up 1 base and J gave up 5 bases, with 8 bases separating them. Per the germline V gene, CDR1 is SGHAT and CDR2 is FQNNGV. For the CDR3, the DNA is TGTGCCAGCAGCTTAGGACAGATAACCGGGGAGCTGTTTTTT. Its translation is CASSLGQITGELFF.

This chain connects TRBV28 to TRBJ2-2; 7 nucleotides match TRBD1. CDR1 and CDR2 from the germline V gene are MDHEN and SYDVKM. Losses at the gene ends were 4 bases for V and 5 bases for J; bases not matched to a gene: 13. The length of the CDR3 is 17 residues. The CDR3 DNA reads as TGTGCCAGCAGTTGGGACAGATTAGACCAAAGGACCGGGGAGCTGTTTTTT. Protein product: CASSWDRLDQRTGELFF.

The chain is built from TRBV19 and TRBJ2-7; D perhaps matches TRBD2 (5 bases). The CDR3 has 13 amino acids. The ends were cut back, 3 bases at V and 3 bases at J, with 9 bases in the middle. Per germline, CDR1 LNHDA and CDR2 SQIVND (reference sequence). The chain's CDR3 is CASSIGEGYEQYF. The CDR3 nucleotides read TGTGCCAGTAGTATCGGCGAGGGCTACGAGCAGTACTTC. The variable domain in full, with the rest retrieved from reference TRBV19 and TRBJ2-7, is DGGITQSPKYLFRKEGQNVTLSCEQNLNHDAMYWYRQDPGQGLRLIYYSQIVNDFQKGDIAEGYSVSREKKESFPLTVTSAQKNPTAFYLCASSIGEGYEQYFGPGTRLTVT.

This chain joins TRBV2 and TRBJ2-5, with TRBD2 matching 13 bases. The CDR3 length is 15 residues. The germline V gene has CDR1 SNHLY and CDR2 FYNNEI. After removal of 5 bases from V and 5 bases from J, the junction contained 5 bases not matched to a gene. The CDR3, as DNA: TGTGCCAGCAGTCTCGGACTAGCGGGAGTGGAGACCCAGTACTTC. Protein: CASSLGLAGVETQYF. Full variable domain (remainder filled in from reference TRBV2 and TRBJ2-5): EPEVTQTPSHQVTQMGQEVILRCVPISNHLYFYWYRQILGQKVEFLVSFYNNEISEKSEIFDDQFSVERPDGSNFTLKIRSTKLEDSAMYFCASSLGLAGVETQYFGPGTRLLVL.

This clonotype was seen a handful of times. The V call is TRBV24-1, the J call TRBJ2-1; TRBD2 aligns across 10 bases. The ends lost 0 bases at V and 8 bases at J; junction bases unmatched: 12. Germline V CDR1 and CDR2: KGHDR, SFDVKD. The length of the CDR3 is 18 residues. CDR3 bases: TGTGCCACCAGTGATTTGGCCCCCCAGAAGCGGGAGGGCCATGAGCAGTTCTTC. Translation gives CATSDLAPQKREGHEQFF.

V is TRBV5-1 and J is TRBJ2-3; TRBD1 matches at 8 bases. The germline V gene encodes CDR1 SGHRS and CDR2 YFSETQ. The CDR3 totals 15 residues. V was pared by 4 bases and J by 3 bases, with 7 bases of the junction left unmatched. The CDR3 DNA reads TGCGCCAGCAGCCGTTGGACAGGGAGGACAGATACGCAGTATTTT. As protein: CASSRWTGRTDTQYF.

This clonotype was detected only a few times. V and J are TRBV3-1 and TRBJ2-7, with TRBD1 matching over 8 bases. Losses at the gene ends were 6 bases for V and 3 bases for J; bases not matched to a gene: 10. The CDR3 totals 15 residues. Germline V gene sequence: CDR1 LGHDT, CDR2 YNNKEL (reference sequence). CDR3 residues: CASRDSGQEIYEQYF. Written as DNA, the CDR3 is TGTGCCAGCAGGGACTCGGGACAGGAGATCTACGAGCAGTACTTC.

This clonotype was seen more than once but under ten times. The chain is built from TRBV9 and TRBJ2-3, with TRBD2 identical over 11 bases. V gave up 4 bases and J gave up 4 bases; unmatched junction bases: 5. The CDR3 totals 15 residues. In germline, CDR1 is SGDLS, CDR2 YYNGEE. CDR3 sequence: CASSPGLAGSDTQYF. As DNA, the CDR3 is TGTGCCAGCAGCCCAGGACTAGCGGGTTCAGATACGCAGTATTTT. Drawing the rest from reference TRBV9 and TRBJ2-3, the complete variable domain is DSGVTQTPKHLITATGQRVTLRCSPRSGDLSVYWYQQSLDQGLQFLIQYYNGEERAKGNILERFSAQQFPDLHSELNLSSLELGDSALYFCASSPGLAGSDTQYFGPGTRLTVL.

Many counts were recorded for this clonotype. The J gene is TRBJ1-2, the V gene TRBV11-2; no clear D gene. Germline CDR1 reads SGHAT; CDR2 reads FQNNGV. Trimming left V 2 bases short and J 8 bases short, with 9 bases between. This CDR3 has 12 amino acids. The CDR3 sequence: CASSLREEGYTF. The CDR3 nucleotides are TGTGCCAGCAGCTTAAGAGAGGAGGGCTACACCTTC.

This clonotype has more than one count but fewer than ten. The V call is TRBV10-3, the J call TRBJ2-2, with D possibly matching TRBD1 (5 bases). CDR3 length: 12 amino acids. With 11 bases removed from V and 5 bases from J, the gap between germline ends came to 12 bases. Germline V gene sequence: CDR1 ENHRY, CDR2 SYGVKD. This chain's CDR3 is CALQGRTGELFF. CDR3 nucleotide sequence: TGTGCCCTCCAGGGTCGGACCGGGGAGCTGTTTTTT.

This rearrangement joins TRBV5-1 to TRBJ2-1; maybe TRBD1 (6 bases). Germline V CDR1 and CDR2: SGHRS, YFSETQ. The CDR3 loop spans 14 amino acids. Trimming cost V 2 bases and J 8 bases, with 14 bases left between them. The CDR3 spells CASSFEGRGHEQFF. CDR3 DNA: TGCGCCAGCAGCTTTGAGGGCAGGGGCCATGAGCAGTTCTTC.

This clonotype showed up just a few times. V and J are TRBV7-2 and TRBJ2-1, with D uncertain. V was clipped by 1 base and J by 11 bases, with 6 bases between them. CDR1 is SGHTA, CDR2 FQGNSA, per germline. This CDR3 has 11 amino acids. CDR3 sequence reads: CASSLGGKQFF. The DNA of the CDR3 is TGTGCCAGCAGCTTAGGAGGCAAGCAGTTCTTC. Combining the CDR3 with reference TRBV7-2 and TRBJ2-1 gives the whole variable domain GAGVSQSPSNKVTEKGKDVELRCDPISGHTALYWYRQSLGQGLEFLIYFQGNSAPDKSGLPSDRFSAERTGGSVSTLTIQRTQQEDSAVYLCASSLGGKQFFGPGTRLTVL.

This chain links TRBV7-9 with TRBJ1-4; 10 nucleotides agree with TRBD1. V shed 2 bases, J shed 11 bases, and the junction held 8 bases outside the gene matches. The CDR3 runs to 15 residues. The germline gives CDR1 SEHNR, CDR2 FQNEAQ (reference sequence). The CDR3 DNA reads TGTGCCAGCAGCTTATCCTCTGGGACAGGGGTCAAACTGTTTTTT. Its translation is CASSLSSGTGVKLFF.

This clonotype has a count of ten or more. The chain joins TRBV2 to TRBJ1-2, with D unresolved. The CDR3 is 13 residues long. Trimming shortened V by 4 bases and J by 2 bases, and 8 bases separated the two germline ends. Germline-derived CDR1 and CDR2 are SNHLY and FYNNEI. The CDR3 region is CASSVGQNYGYTF. CDR3 DNA: TGTGCCAGCAGTGTCGGGCAGAACTATGGCTACACCTTC.

This clonotype was found many times. This rearrangement joins TRBV7-3 to TRBJ2-5; D perhaps matches TRBD2 (5 bases). V dropped 1 base and J dropped 4 bases, with 10 bases sitting between them. Germline V lookup: CDR1 SGHTA, CDR2 FQGTGA. The CDR3 runs to 14 residues. CDR3 residues: CASSLMPGGETQYF. DNA of the CDR3: TGTGCCAGCAGCTTAATGCCAGGAGGAGAGACCCAGTACTTC.

Ten or more counts support this clonotype. The rearrangement links TRBV29-1 to TRBJ2-1; 11 bases line up with TRBD2. Trimming took 6 bases from V and 7 from J; bases not matched to a gene: 14. CDR1 SQVTM and CDR2 ANQGSEA come from the germline V gene. CDR3 length equals 16 residues. The CDR3, as DNA: TGCAGCGTACCTGATAGACTAGCGGGACTTTCGAATGAGCAGTTCTTC. Amino acid sequence: CSVPDRLAGLSNEQFF.

V usage is TRBV6-5 and J usage is TRBJ1-2; 7 nucleotides match TRBD1. The CDR3 extends over 16 amino acids. Germline-derived CDR1 and CDR2 are MNHEY and SVGAGI. Trimming took 6 bases from V and 4 from J; bases not matched to a gene: 14. CDR3 nucleotide sequence: TGTGCCAGCAGGAGTCAACGACAGGGATGGGGCTATGGCTACACCTTC. This gives the protein CASRSQRQGWGYGYTF.

The V call is TRBV20-1, the J call TRBJ1-1; TRBD1 might be the D (5 bases). V lost 1 base and J 5 bases, leaving 17 bases between the germline ends. This CDR3 comprises 15 residues. Germline CDR1 reads DFQATT; CDR2 reads SNEGSKA (reference sequence). The CDR3 nucleotides read TGCAGTGCTAGAGCTGCAGGGTCGGTTAATACTGAAGCTTTCTTT. Amino acids: CSARAAGSVNTEAFF.

The V and J genes are TRBV3-1 and TRBJ2-7; TRBD1 might be the D (5 bases). The V gene's germline CDR1 is LGHDT and CDR2 YNNKEL (reference sequence). Trimming removed 4 bases from V and 2 bases from J, with 9 bases in between. The CDR3 loop spans 13 amino acids. The CDR3 is CASSPKGAYEQYF. In DNA, the CDR3 is TGTGCCAGCAGCCCTAAAGGGGCCTACGAGCAGTACTTC.

This clonotype was detected a few times. The chain links TRBV5-1 to TRBJ2-6; D is unclear. V dropped 1 base and J dropped 0 bases, with 5 bases sitting between them. The CDR3 length is 15 residues. Germline CDR1 SGHRS, CDR2 YFSETQ. The CDR3: CASSLLSSGANVLTF. The CDR3 nucleotides are TGCGCCAGCAGCTTGCTAAGCTCTGGGGCCAACGTCCTGACTTTC.

The chain has TRBV7-8 and TRBJ2-1; D ambiguous. V was trimmed by 1 base and J by 4 bases, leaving 14 bases between them. Per germline, CDR1 SGHVS and CDR2 FQNEAQ. CDR3 size: 16 residues. For the CDR3, the DNA is TGTGCCAGCAGCTTAGACTGGCCTCTACGTTACAATGAGCAGTTCTTC. Protein product: CASSLDWPLRYNEQFF.

The V and J genes are TRBV10-3 and TRBJ2-5; D gene unclear. Germline V lookup: CDR1 ENHRY, CDR2 SYGVKD. The CDR3 spans 12 residues. Deletions cut 2 bases from V and 4 bases from J, with 5 bases between. DNA of the CDR3: TGTGCCATCAGTGAGACCACAGAGACCCAGTACTTC. This translates into CAISETTETQYF.

The chain uses TRBV18 and TRBJ2-1; D is unresolved. The germline gives CDR1 KGHSH, CDR2 LQKENI. Between the trimmed V and J ends, which lost 0 bases and 9 bases, there was a span of 15 bases. The CDR3 totals 15 residues. The CDR3 sequence is CASSPPTLLNGEQFF. In nucleotides, the CDR3 is TGTGCCAGCTCACCACCTACCCTGTTGAACGGTGAGCAGTTCTTC.

This clonotype was counted a few times. The CDR3 nucleotides read TGCGCCAGCAGACCGGGACAGGGTACCGGGGAGCTGTTTTTT. This sequence encodes CASRPGQGTGELFF. This chain uses TRBV5-1 with TRBJ2-2; 9 nucleotides match TRBD1. There are 14 residues in the CDR3. V lost 5 bases, J lost 5 bases, and 4 bases stayed unmatched. In germline, CDR1 is SGHRS, CDR2 YFSETQ.